Sequencing of this T cell receptor (beta chain) was carried out in a study of shared clonotypes between healthy human individuals. Overall study context: The plates for each donor numbered three CD4 naive, three CD4 memory, two CD8 naive and one CD8 memory. Points from the study as a whole: Relative to memory subsets, naive subsets generally showed larger estimated richness. Approximately 5.3% was the fraction of naive CD4 clonotypes found shared across several donors.

J gave up 4 bases and V 4 bases, and 4 bases lay outside the gene matches. This CDR3 is 14 amino acids long. CDR1 is SGHNT, CDR2 YYREEE, per germline (reference sequence). Sequencing used immunoSEQ multiplex PCR; TCRdb keeps in-frame clones, though not all of them. The sample records approximately 1,500,000 clones, nearly 99% being singletons. Concerning this clone: Its antigen is unidentified.

All donors qualified as healthy HIV-negative adults and had experienced no recent acute infections or vaccinations. The material sequenced was naive CD4+ T cells sorted from blood. As for subset: CD45RA+ positively selected. The chain recombines TRBV5-4 with TRBJ1-1; TRBD1 aligns across 10 bases. This TCR was sampled from a man aged 30 to 45 in good health. The CDR3 bases are TGTGCCAGCAGCCAGCGACAGGGGGCCACTGAAGCTTTCTTT. Amino acids: CASSQRQGATEAFF.